Presented here are 25 T cell receptor beta chains from one specimen sequenced in a study of CD8 T cells in ankylosing spondylitis. TCRdb independently ran MiXCR on the 5' RACE reads; one entry per CDR3 protein. This repertoire shows about 360,000 distinct CDR3 sequences, 20% found once; its top ten account for about an eighth. Sequenced input: blood, either unsorted or a sorted T cell fraction (not recorded which). Every receptor here comes from a male donor with ankylosing spondylitis or in good health (not recorded which).

This clonotype was observed a few times. J is TRBJ2-3 and V is TRBV30, with 10 bases identical to TRBD2. There are 15 residues in the CDR3. V shed 0 bases, J shed 3 bases, and the junction held 3 bases outside the gene matches. Germline V CDR1 and CDR2: GTSNPN, SVGIG (reference sequence). The CDR3 loop reads CAWSVAGGLTDTQYF. The CDR3 DNA follows: TGTGCCTGGAGTGTAGCGGGGGGGCTAACAGATACGCAGTATTTT. Supplemented by reference TRBV30 and TRBJ2-3, the full variable domain reads SQTIHQWPATLVQPVGSPLSLECTVEGTSNPNLYWYRQAAGRGLQLLFYSVGIGQISSEVPQNLSASRPQDRQFILSSKKLLLSDSGFYLCAWSVAGGLTDTQYFGPGTRLTVL.

Of note for this clonotype: Since a much larger clone is just one base distant, this may be a read error. The chain has TRBV25-1 and TRBJ1-2; D uncertain. Trimming removed 5 bases from V and 5 bases from J, with 6 bases in between. Per germline, CDR1 MGHDK and CDR2 SYGVNS. The CDR3 spans 11 residues. The CDR3 sequence is CASSHGYGYTF. In nucleotides, the CDR3 is TGTGCCAGCAGTCACGGGTATGGCTACACCTTC.

The gene calls are TRBV9 and TRBJ2-3; perhaps TRBD2 as D (7 bases). The CDR3 extends over 16 amino acids. V was clipped by 3 bases and J by 3 bases, with 17 bases between them. The germline V gene encodes CDR1 SGDLS and CDR2 YYNGEE. The CDR3 region is CASSEKGGALTDTQYF. DNA of the CDR3: TGTGCCAGCAGCGAGAAGGGGGGGGCCTTGACAGATACGCAGTATTTT.

The chain recombines TRBV11-2 with TRBJ2-5, with D unclear. Per germline, CDR1 SGHAT and CDR2 FQNNGV. This CDR3 comprises 13 residues. Trimming took off 2 bases at V and 2 bases at J, with 6 bases between the two ends. This CDR3 is CASSLRRQETQYF. CDR3 DNA sequence: TGTGCCAGCAGCTTACGGCGACAAGAGACCCAGTACTTC. Supplemented by reference TRBV11-2 and TRBJ2-5, the full variable domain reads EAGVAQSPRYKIIEKRQSVAFWCNPISGHATLYWYQQILGQGPKLLIQFQNNGVVDDSQLPKDRFSAERLKGVDSTLKIQPAKLEDSAVYLCASSLRRQETQYFGPGTRLLVL.

The table lists this clonotype with a few counts. The rearrangement uses TRBV15 and TRBJ2-3, with 9 positions matching TRBD2. The germline V gene encodes CDR1 LNHNV and CDR2 YYDKDF (reference sequence). This CDR3 region has 16 residues. Trimming at V came to 0 bases and at J to 5 bases, leaving 6 bases not matched to a gene. In DNA form, the CDR3 reads TGTGCCACCAGCAGAGAGAGGTTAGCGGGGGAAGATACGCAGTATTTT. Translation gives CATSRERLAGEDTQYF.

The chain uses TRBV9 and TRBJ2-5; possibly TRBD1 or TRBD2 for D (5 bases each). This CDR3 has 15 residues. Germline values: CDR1 SGDLS, CDR2 YYNGEE. V was cut by 1 base and J by 1 base, with 11 bases left in between. CDR3 bases: TGTGCCAGCAGCGTAACCGGGGCCCTCCAAGAGACCCAGTACTTC. Its translation is CASSVTGALQETQYF.

In its sample, this clonotype was seen a few times. The chain combines TRBV29-1 with TRBJ1-2; 8 bases are shared with TRBD1. Germline V gene lookup returns CDR1 SQVTM and CDR2 ANQGSEA. The length of the CDR3 is 12 residues. Trimming cost V 4 bases and J 4 bases; bases outside gene matches: 2. This CDR3 reads CSVAGGPYGYTF. DNA for the CDR3: TGCAGCGTTGCAGGGGGCCCCTATGGCTACACCTTC. The entire variable domain, with the rest obtained from reference TRBV29-1 and TRBJ1-2, is as follows: SAVISQKPSRDICQRGTSLTIQCQVDSQVTMMFWYRQQPGQSLTLIATANQGSEATYESGFVIDKFPISRPNLTFSTLTVSNMSPEDSSIYLCSVAGGPYGYTFGSGTRLTVV.

The rearrangement joins TRBV5-5 to TRBJ1-2; 7 bases are shared with TRBD1. Per germline, CDR1 SGHKS and CDR2 YYEKEE (reference sequence). The J segment lost 4 bases and the V segment lost 1 base, leaving 10 bases of the junction unmatched. CDR3 length equals 16 residues. The CDR3 reads CASSLTNTGDLYGYTF. The CDR3 nucleotides are TGTGCCAGCAGCTTGACCAACACAGGGGATCTCTATGGCTACACCTTC.

This clonotype has just a few counts. V is TRBV28 and J is TRBJ2-1; 10 nucleotides match TRBD2. After removal of 1 base from V and 4 bases from J, the junction contained 4 bases not matched to a gene. CDR1 and CDR2 (germline): MDHEN, SYDVKM. This CDR3 has 16 residues. The chain's CDR3 is CASSLYASGGYNEQFF. The CDR3 nucleotides read TGTGCCAGCAGTTTATATGCTAGCGGGGGATACAATGAGCAGTTCTTC.

Only a few counts were recorded for this clonotype. The chain uses TRBV29-1 and TRBJ2-5, with D possibly being TRBD1 or TRBD2 (5 bases each). V gave up 7 bases and J gave up 5 bases, with 23 bases separating them. The CDR3 contains 15 residues. Germline CDR1 and CDR2: SQVTM and ANQGSEA. CDR3 nucleotides: TGCAGCGGGGCTGGGGACCGCTGGTTTGTGGAGACCCAGTACTTC. Amino acid sequence: CSGAGDRWFVETQYF. The full variable domain, with the rest looked up from reference TRBV29-1 and TRBJ2-5, is SAVISQKPSRDICQRGTSLTIQCQVDSQVTMMFWYRQQPGQSLTLIATANQGSEATYESGFVIDKFPISRPNLTFSTLTVSNMSPEDSSIYLCSGAGDRWFVETQYFGPGTRLLVL.

This clonotype was seen once. The junction does not match germline at one end; this may be a read error. The genes are TRBV7-9 and TRBJ2-7; possibly TRBD2 for D (6 bases). The CDR3 is made up of 11 amino acids. Per germline, CDR1 SEHNR and CDR2 FQNEAQ (reference sequence). The CDR3 loop reads CASSLGLINVF. The CDR3, as DNA: TGTGCCAGCAGCTTGGGACTTATAAACGTCTTC.

The rearrangement links TRBV12-3 or TRBV12-4 to TRBJ2-7, with D perhaps matching TRBD2 (6 bases). Trimming stripped 5 bases from V and 0 bases from J, with 14 bases between. This CDR3 contains 15 residues. In DNA form, the CDR3 reads TGTGCCAGCAGTAGCCGACACGGGGGCTCCTACGAGCAGTACTTC. Translated: CASSSRHGGSYEQYF.

The chain links TRBV29-1 to TRBJ1-2; no definite D call. The CDR3 spans 12 residues. Per the germline V gene, CDR1 is SQVTM and CDR2 is ANQGSEA. The germline V and J ends were trimmed by 4 bases and 4 bases, with 10 bases remaining between them. The CDR3 DNA is TGCAGCGTTGCGGCGGCCAGCTATGGCTACACCTTC. It translates to CSVAAASYGYTF.

A single count supports this clonotype. The chain joins TRBV12-3 or TRBV12-4 to TRBJ2-1; D is perhaps TRBD1 (5 bases). Trimming left V 5 bases short and J 2 bases short, with 7 bases between. The CDR3 length is 13 residues. CDR3 sequence (DNA): TGTGCCAGCAGTGACAGCGCCTACAATGAGCAGTTCTTC. Amino acids: CASSDSAYNEQFF.

This chain uses TRBV21-1 with TRBJ1-5. TRBV21-1 is described as a pseudogene. CDR3 length: 13 amino acids. CDR3 residues: CATTGRENQPQHF. The CDR3 coding sequence is TGTGCCACTACCGGGAGGGAGAATCAGCCCCAGCATTTT.

The sample holds a few counts of this clonotype. The genes are TRBV10-3 and TRBJ2-7; 7 bases are a match to TRBD1. This CDR3 is built from 14 residues. V gave up 9 bases and J gave up 3 bases; unmatched junction bases: 11. Per germline, CDR1 ENHRY and CDR2 SYGVKD. CDR3 in amino acids: CAISDRDPYYEQYF. CDR3 nucleotide sequence: TGTGCCATTTCTGACAGGGACCCCTACTACGAGCAGTACTTC.

The chain is built from TRBV29-1 and TRBJ2-7; 10 nucleotides align to TRBD1. Per germline, CDR1 SQVTM and CDR2 ANQGSEA. The CDR3 runs 14 residues. V was clipped by 4 bases and J by 4 bases; unmatched bases: 7. The CDR3 spells CSVALRDRGYEQYF. The CDR3 DNA follows: TGCAGCGTTGCCCTCCGGGACAGGGGATACGAGCAGTACTTC.

For the CDR3, the DNA is TGTGCCAGCAGTGGGGACCCACAGGGGTTCTGGGATACGCAGTATTTT. Amino acid sequence: CASSGDPQGFWDTQYF. The chain uses TRBV2 and TRBJ2-3; 7 positions match TRBD1. J was trimmed by 6 bases and V by 4 bases; bases with no gene match: 13. This CDR3 region has 16 residues. Per the germline V gene, CDR1 is SNHLY and CDR2 is FYNNEI.

This clonotype was counted between two and nine times. The CDR3 DNA reads TGTGCCAGCAGTTACGGGCGGAATGTTAACTATGGCTACACCTTC. Amino acids: CASSYGRNVNYGYTF. This rearrangement joins TRBV6-5 to TRBJ1-2; D remains unclear. The CDR3 loop spans 15 amino acids. Trimming removed 2 bases from V and 1 base from J, with 11 bases in between. The germline gives CDR1 MNHEY, CDR2 SVGAGI.

The sample holds a few counts of this clonotype. V gene TRBV20-1 combines with J gene TRBJ2-1, with 11 bases aligning to TRBD2. Germline V CDR1 and CDR2: DFQATT, SNEGSKA (reference sequence). V trimming: 5 bases; J trimming: 8 bases; junction bases outside the gene matches: 11. This CDR3 has 15 amino acids. CDR3 sequence: CSALGLAVSWDEQFF. CDR3 DNA: TGCAGTGCTCTGGGACTAGCGGTGTCGTGGGATGAGCAGTTCTTC.

The rearrangement uses TRBV6-2 or TRBV6-3 and TRBJ2-3; 9 bases fit TRBD2. Trimming cost V 0 bases and J 1 base; bases outside gene matches: 8. Per the germline V gene, CDR1 is MNHEY and CDR2 is SVGEGT. This CDR3 spans 18 amino acids. CDR3 bases: TGTGCCAGCAGTTACTCGATTACGGCTAGCGGGGGCACAGATACGCAGTATTTT. It encodes CASSYSITASGGTDTQYF.

This clonotype was seen a handful of times. The rearrangement uses TRBV20-1 and TRBJ2-7; D call uncertain. In germline, CDR1 is DFQATT, CDR2 SNEGSKA (reference sequence). The V gene lost 6 bases and the J gene lost 5 bases, with 17 bases spanning the gap. This CDR3 has 13 amino acids. CDR3: CSARPWGEDEQYF. The DNA for the CDR3 is TGCAGTGCCCGCCCATGGGGTGAGGACGAGCAGTACTTC.

This chain links TRBV13 with TRBJ2-1, with 9 positions matching TRBD2. The CDR3 totals 16 residues. Germline V lookup: CDR1 PRHDT, CDR2 FYEKMQ (reference sequence). With V trimmed by 5 bases and J by 4 bases, 9 bases remained unmatched. The CDR3 DNA reads TGTGCCAGCAGCCCGAGACTAGCGGATATATACAATGAGCAGTTCTTC. This codes for CASSPRLADIYNEQFF.

The rearrangement joins TRBV28 to TRBJ2-2; D gene ambiguous. The germline V and J ends were trimmed by 5 bases and 3 bases, with 4 bases remaining between them. Germline CDR1 is MDHEN and CDR2 is SYDVKM. The CDR3 loop spans 12 amino acids. The chain's CDR3 is CASSDYTGELFF. The CDR3 DNA follows: TGTGCCAGCAGTGACTACACCGGGGAGCTGTTTTTT.

This clonotype was seen a few times. The rearrangement joins TRBV19 to TRBJ1-2; TRBD1 might be the D (6 bases). The length of the CDR3 is 13 residues. The germline V and J ends were trimmed by 5 bases and 5 bases, with 12 bases remaining between them. Germline CDR1 LNHDA, CDR2 SQIVND (reference sequence). The CDR3 loop reads CASSARTEYGYTF. As DNA, the CDR3 is TGTGCCAGTAGTGCCCGGACAGAATATGGCTACACCTTC.